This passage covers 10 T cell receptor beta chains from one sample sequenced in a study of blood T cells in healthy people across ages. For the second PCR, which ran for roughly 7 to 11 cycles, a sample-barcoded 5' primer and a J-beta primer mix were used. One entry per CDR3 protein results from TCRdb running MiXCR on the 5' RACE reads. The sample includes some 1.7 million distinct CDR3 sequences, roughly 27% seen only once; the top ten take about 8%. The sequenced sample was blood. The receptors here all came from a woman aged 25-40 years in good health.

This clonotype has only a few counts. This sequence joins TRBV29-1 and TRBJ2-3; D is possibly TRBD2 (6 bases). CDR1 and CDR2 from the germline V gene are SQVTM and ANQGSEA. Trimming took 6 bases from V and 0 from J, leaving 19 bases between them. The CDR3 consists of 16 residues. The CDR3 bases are TGCAGCGTAGGTCCCGGAGTAGGGACTAGCACAGATACGCAGTATTTT. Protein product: CSVGPGVGTSTDTQYF.

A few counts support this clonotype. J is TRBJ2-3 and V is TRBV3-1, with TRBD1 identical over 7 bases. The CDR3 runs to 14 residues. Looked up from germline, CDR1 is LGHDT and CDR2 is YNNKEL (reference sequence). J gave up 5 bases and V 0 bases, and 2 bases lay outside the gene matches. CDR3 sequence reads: CASSQDDREDTQYF. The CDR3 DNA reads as TGTGCCAGCAGCCAAGACGACAGGGAAGATACGCAGTATTTT.

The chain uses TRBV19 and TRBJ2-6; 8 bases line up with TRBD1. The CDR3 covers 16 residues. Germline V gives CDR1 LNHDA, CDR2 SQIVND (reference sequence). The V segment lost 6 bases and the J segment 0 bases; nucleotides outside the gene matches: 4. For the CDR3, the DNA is TGTGCCAGTAGGGACAGGGTGGGCTCTGGGGCCAACGTCCTGACTTTC. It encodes CASRDRVGSGANVLTF.

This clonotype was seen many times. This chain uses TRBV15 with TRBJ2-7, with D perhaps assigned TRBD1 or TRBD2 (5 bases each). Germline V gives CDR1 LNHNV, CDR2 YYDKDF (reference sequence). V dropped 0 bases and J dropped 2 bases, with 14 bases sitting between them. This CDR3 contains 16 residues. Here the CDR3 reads CATSRDRYRGAYEQYF. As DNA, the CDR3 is TGTGCCACCAGCAGAGATAGGTATCGGGGCGCCTACGAGCAGTACTTC.

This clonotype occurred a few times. The CDR3 nucleotides read TGTGCCAGCAGCCAGGCGGGGGGCCACGAGCAGTACTTC. Residues: CASSQAGGHEQYF. The chain links TRBV12-3 or TRBV12-4 to TRBJ2-7, with TRBD2 matching 8 bases. The ends lost 6 bases at V and 5 bases at J; junction bases unmatched: 6. The CDR3 spans 13 residues.

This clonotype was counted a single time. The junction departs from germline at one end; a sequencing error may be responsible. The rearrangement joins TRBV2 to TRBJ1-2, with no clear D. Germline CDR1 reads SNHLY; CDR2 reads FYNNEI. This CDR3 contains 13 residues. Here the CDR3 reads CASNESQWSYYTF. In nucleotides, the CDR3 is TGTGCCAGCAATGAATCCCAGTGGAGCTACTACACCTTC.

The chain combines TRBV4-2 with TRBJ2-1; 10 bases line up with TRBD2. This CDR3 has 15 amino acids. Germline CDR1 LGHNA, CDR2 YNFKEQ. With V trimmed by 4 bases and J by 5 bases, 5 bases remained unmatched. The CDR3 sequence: CASSLSGGENNEQFF. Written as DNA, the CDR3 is TGTGCCAGCAGCCTGAGCGGGGGGGAAAACAATGAGCAGTTCTTC.

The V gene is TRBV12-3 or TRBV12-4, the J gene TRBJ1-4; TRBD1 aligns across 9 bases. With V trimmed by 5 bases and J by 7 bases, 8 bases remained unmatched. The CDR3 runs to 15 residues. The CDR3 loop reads CASSLTPGQGEKLFF. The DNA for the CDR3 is TGTGCCAGCAGTCTAACCCCGGGACAGGGTGAAAAACTGTTTTTT.

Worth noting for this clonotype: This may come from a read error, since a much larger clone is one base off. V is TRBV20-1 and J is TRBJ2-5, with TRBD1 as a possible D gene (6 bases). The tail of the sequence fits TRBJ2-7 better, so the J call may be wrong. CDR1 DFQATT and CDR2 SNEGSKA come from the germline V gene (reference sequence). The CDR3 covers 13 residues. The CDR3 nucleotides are TGCAGTGCATCTGGCGCAGGGGAGTACGAGCAGTACTTC. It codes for CSASGAGEYEQYF.

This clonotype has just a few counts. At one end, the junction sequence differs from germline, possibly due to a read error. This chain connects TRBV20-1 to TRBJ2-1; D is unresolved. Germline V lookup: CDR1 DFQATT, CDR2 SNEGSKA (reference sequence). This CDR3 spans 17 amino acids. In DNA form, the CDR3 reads TGCATTGCTAGAGATCTAAGGGAACAGAGCTCCTGCAATGAGCAGTTCTTC. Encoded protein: CIARDLREQSSCNEQFF.